The 13 T cell receptor beta chains reported below all come from one sample, sequenced in a study of response to subunit inactivated influenza vaccine. TCRdb independently ran MiXCR on the RT-PCR reads; one entry per CDR3 protein. This table has approximately 700,000 distinct CDR3 sequences, approximately 14% appearing once. The source was PBMCs from blood, collected about 13 days after vaccination. The receptor set was obtained from a man in his fifties or sixties who received an inactivated influenza vaccine.

This clonotype showed up just a few times. The rearrangement joins TRBV12-3 or TRBV12-4 to TRBJ2-1; 14 bases are shared with TRBD2. There are 17 residues in the CDR3. Trimming cost V 1 base and J 5 bases; bases outside gene matches: 4. CDR3 residues: CASSLDGLAGGNNEQFF. DNA of the CDR3: TGTGCCAGCAGTTTAGACGGACTAGCGGGAGGCAACAATGAGCAGTTCTTC.

The genes are TRBV4-2 and TRBJ2-6; 9 bases agree with TRBD1. Germline values: CDR1 LGHNA, CDR2 YNFKEQ. With 1 base clipped from V and 0 bases from J, the junction kept 7 bases outside the gene matches. The CDR3 totals 19 residues. In DNA form, the CDR3 reads TGTGCCAGCAGCCAAGTAGTAGGGACAGGGACCTCTGGGGCCAACGTCCTGACTTTC. This gives the protein CASSQVVGTGTSGANVLTF.

The chain is built from TRBV4-3 and TRBJ2-2, with D hard to call. The V and J ends lost 4 bases and 6 bases respectively, with 12 bases between them. From germline, CDR1 is LGHNA and CDR2 YSLEER. This CDR3 is built from 14 residues. The CDR3 region is CASSPLLGAGELFF. CDR3 sequence (DNA): TGCGCCAGCAGCCCCCTCTTGGGCGCCGGGGAGCTGTTTTTT.

This clonotype was found a few times. The V and J genes are TRBV7-2 and TRBJ1-2; TRBD1 matches 9 bases. V lost 6 bases and J lost 5; bases outside the gene matches: 7. CDR3 length: 14 residues. Germline V gives CDR1 SGHTA, CDR2 FQGNSA. CDR3 sequence reads: CASRLPGQGYGYTF. CDR3 in DNA: TGTGCCAGCAGACTCCCGGGACAGGGTTATGGCTACACCTTC.

The chain recombines TRBV6-1 with TRBJ1-6; 8 nucleotides match TRBD1. V gave up 6 bases and J gave up 9 bases; unmatched junction bases: 7. The germline V gene encodes CDR1 MNHNS and CDR2 SASEGT. CDR3 length equals 14 residues. CDR3 in DNA: TGTGCCAGCAGCCCATGGACAGGGACTTCACCCCTCCACTTT. It yields the protein CASSPWTGTSPLHF.

The chain joins TRBV6-5 to TRBJ2-1; D possibly matches TRBD1 or TRBD2 (5 bases each). Germline V CDR1 and CDR2: MNHEY, SVGAGI. Trimming took 11 bases from V and 13 from J, leaving 9 bases between them. The CDR3 consists of 8 residues. The CDR3 is CAEGLQFF. The CDR3 bases are TGTGCCGAGGGGCTTCAGTTCTTC.

This clonotype showed up many times. The genes are TRBV29-1 and TRBJ2-5; no reliable D call. Germline CDR1 and CDR2: SQVTM and ANQGSEA. V was pared by 3 bases and J by 1 base, with 9 bases between. The CDR3 has 13 residues. CDR3: CSVDLSSQETQYF. The DNA for the CDR3 is TGCAGCGTTGATTTGTCGAGCCAAGAGACCCAGTACTTC.

This clonotype was detected a few times. The rearrangement uses TRBV10-2 and TRBJ2-1; D gene ambiguous. The CDR3 loop spans 11 amino acids. From germline, CDR1 is WSHSY and CDR2 SAAADI. V was clipped by 8 bases and J by 7 bases, with 9 bases between them. In nucleotides, the CDR3 is TGCGCCAGCTTTGAAGGGAATGAGCAGTTCTTC. Amino acids: CASFEGNEQFF.

This sequence joins TRBV20-1 and TRBJ2-7, with 9 bases lining up with TRBD2. The CDR3 is made up of 13 amino acids. CDR1 DFQATT and CDR2 SNEGSKA come from the germline V gene (reference sequence). The V and J ends lost 3 bases and 7 bases, in that order; junction bases with no gene match: 7. The DNA of the CDR3 is TGCAGTGCTAGCCTTAGCGGGAGAGGGGAGCAGTACTTC. This translates into CSASLSGRGEQYF.

Many counts were recorded for this clonotype. The chain has TRBV29-1 and TRBJ2-3; 8 positions agree with TRBD1. The CDR3 has 17 residues. V lost 6 bases and J lost 0; bases outside the gene matches: 14. Per the germline V gene, CDR1 is SQVTM and CDR2 is ANQGSEA. The chain's CDR3 is CSVYGQGSPLSTDTQYF. CDR3 DNA sequence: TGCAGCGTCTACGGACAGGGTTCCCCCCTTAGCACAGATACGCAGTATTTT.

The CDR3 loop is CASSQSLARRPGDEQFF. The CDR3 nucleotides read TGCGCCAGCAGCCAAAGTCTCGCTCGAAGGCCAGGCGATGAGCAGTTCTTC. V gene TRBV4-1 combines with J gene TRBJ2-1; D unclear. Germline V gene data show CDR1 as MGHRA and CDR2 as YSYEKL. V was pared by 2 bases and J by 8 bases, with 22 bases between. CDR3 length equals 17 residues.

The V call is TRBV4-3, the J call TRBJ1-1; maybe TRBD1 (6 bases). The CDR3 contains 14 residues. Germline CDR1 reads LGHNA; CDR2 reads YSLEER. Between the trimmed V and J ends, which lost 0 bases and 3 bases, there was a span of 8 bases. The CDR3 loop reads CASSQDQGHTEAFF. Written as DNA, the CDR3 is TGCGCCAGCAGCCAAGATCAGGGGCACACTGAAGCTTTCTTT.

The table lists this clonotype with many counts. The J gene is TRBJ2-4, the V gene TRBV12-3 or TRBV12-4, with D hard to call. Trimming took 3 bases from V and 8 from J, leaving 5 bases between them. This CDR3 has 11 residues. This CDR3 reads CASSLWDIQYF. DNA for the CDR3: TGTGCCAGCAGTTTGTGGGACATTCAGTACTTC.